This T cell receptor beta chain was identified during a study of T cell responses to AZD1222 COVID-19 vaccine. As for this clone: Its antigen is as yet unknown.

J gave up 7 bases and V 5 bases, and 6 bases lay outside the gene matches. This CDR3 has 13 residues. The germline CDR1 and CDR2 sequences are SEHNR and FQNEAQ (reference sequence). Notes on the study in general: Variant regions that are unmutated are reportedly the target of nearly half of spike-specific TCRs. Possibly, clonal diversity was underestimated; donors were largely white British and included more females.

Measured with immunoSEQ multiplex PCR; TCRdb has only the in-frame clones, and not every one. The sample contains 150,000 to 200,000 clones, 80% to 90% of which appear only once. V is TRBV7-9 and J is TRBJ1-2, with TRBD1 matching over 8 bases. This TCR was recovered from an adult in good health. The material was peripheral blood, obtained on day 0 of AZD1222 vaccination. This CDR3 reads CASSPQGARGYTF. DNA of the CDR3: TGTGCCAGCAGCCCTCAGGGGGCTCGTGGCTACACCTTC.